These 27 T cell receptor beta chains share one sample of origin, sequenced in a study of T cell repertoires and HLA-DP antigens (dated by TCRdb to the late 2010s). These TCRs are of unknown antigen specificity. Library construction relied on the immunoSEQ multiplex PCR assay. TCRdb took over this immuneACCESS table, retaining in-frame rearrangements with V and J assigned. Such tables are incomplete; in checked studies, under half of the missing clones stem from an unresolved V gene, and the remainder is unexplained. This sample lists about 73,000 clones; around four fifths were detected once. The ten top clones hold roughly 1.6% of the sample. The sample consisted of CD4+ T cells from PBMCs. These receptors were taken from a man aged 60 to 69 in good health and CMV-seronegative.

The J gene is TRBJ2-7, the V gene TRBV11-2; D gene unclear. Trimming removed 1 base from V and 0 bases from J, with 13 bases in between. This CDR3 spans 16 amino acids. Germline values: CDR1 SGHAT, CDR2 FQNNGV. CDR3 amino acids: CASSLGPNRNSYEQYV. The CDR3 bases are TGTGCCAGCAGCTTAGGCCCAAATAGAAACTCCTACGAGCAGTACGTC.

The chain has TRBV7-2 and TRBJ2-1; 7 positions match TRBD2. Germline loops: CDR1 SGHTA, CDR2 FQGNSA. J gave up 8 bases and V 3 bases, and 4 bases lay outside the gene matches. The CDR3 runs to 13 residues. The CDR3 here is CASSLGGSDEQFF. CDR3 coding DNA: TGTGCCAGCAGCTTGGGAGGGAGCGATGAGCAGTTCTTC.

The J gene is TRBJ2-7, the V gene TRBV6-5; TRBD1 matches 8 bases. Trimming cost V 7 bases and J 4 bases; bases outside gene matches: 6. The V gene's germline CDR1 is MNHEY and CDR2 SVGAGI. The CDR3 extends over 13 amino acids. The CDR3, as DNA: TGTGCCAGCAAGGGTCAGGGGGCTTACGAGCAGTACTTC. Its protein is CASKGQGAYEQYF.

The rearrangement links TRBV6-5 to TRBJ1-2, with D perhaps matching TRBD1 (6 bases). The germline gives CDR1 MNHEY, CDR2 SVGAGI. V lost 5 bases, J lost 3 bases, and 10 bases lay in between. This CDR3 is built from 13 residues. CDR3 coding DNA: TGTGCCAGCAGTGGCACAGGGTACTATGGCTACACCTTC. Protein: CASSGTGYYGYTF.

This clone was seen a handful of times. The V gene is TRBV19, the J gene TRBJ1-5; unclear D gene. Germline assignment: CDR1 LNHDA and CDR2 SQIVND (reference sequence). Trimming shortened V by 3 bases and J by 4 bases, and 13 bases separated the two germline ends. The CDR3 is made up of 15 amino acids. The CDR3 sequence is CASSISRMGNQPQHF. The CDR3 region has the DNA TGTGCCAGTAGTATTAGCCGCATGGGAAATCAGCCCCAGCATTTT.

The chain joins TRBV6-1 to TRBJ1-6, with D uncertain. The CDR3 is 16 residues long. In germline, CDR1 is MNHNS, CDR2 SASEGT. With 2 bases removed from V and 3 bases from J, the gap between germline ends came to 11 bases. Written as DNA, the CDR3 is TGTGCCAGCAGTGAACGGATAACTATCTATAATTCACCCCTCCACTTT. It is translated as CASSERITIYNSPLHF.

The rearrangement joins TRBV19 to TRBJ1-1; D might be TRBD1 (5 bases). The CDR3 extends over 13 amino acids. V was shortened by 5 bases and J by 10 bases, with 17 bases between the two germline ends. Per the germline V gene, CDR1 is LNHDA and CDR2 is SQIVND (reference sequence). The CDR3 sequence: CASSPTQGLGAFF. CDR3 coding DNA: TGTGCCAGTAGTCCCACCCAGGGACTTGGAGCTTTCTTT.

The chain has TRBV4-3 and TRBJ1-5; D is undetermined. The CDR3 sequence is 15 residues long. V was cut by 0 bases and J by 8 bases, with 14 bases left in between. The germline gives CDR1 LGHNA, CDR2 YSLEER. The CDR3 DNA sequence: TGCGCCAGCAGCCAAGATGTGGCTTTCCCGGAGCCCCAGCATTTT. Protein: CASSQDVAFPEPQHF.

This sequence joins TRBV6-5 and TRBJ1-6; D is uncertain. CDR1 MNHEY and CDR2 SVGAGI come from the germline V gene. This CDR3 has 16 residues. V lost 0 bases and J lost 5, with 11 bases in between. The CDR3 sequence is CASSYSPDLHNSPLHF. Here the CDR3 DNA reads TGTGCCAGCAGTTACTCGCCAGACCTCCATAATTCACCCCTCCACTTT.

With regard to this clone: The sample contains more than one DNA sequence encoding this CDR3. The CDR3 sequence: CASSDSSRGTEAFF. CDR3 nucleotide sequence: TGTGCCAGCAGTGACTCATCCAGGGGCACTGAAGCTTTCTTT. This rearrangement joins TRBV6-4 to TRBJ1-1; tentative D call: TRBD1 (6 bases). This CDR3 is built from 14 residues. With 0 bases removed from V and 4 bases from J, the gap between germline ends came to 9 bases. Germline V CDR1 and CDR2: MRHNA, SNTAGT.

This rearrangement joins TRBV15 to TRBJ2-5; no definite D call. The V gene's germline CDR1 is LNHNV and CDR2 YYDKDF (reference sequence). With 0 bases removed from V and 5 bases from J, the gap between germline ends came to 13 bases. The CDR3 extends over 15 amino acids. The CDR3 DNA reads as TGTGCCACCAGCAGAGAGGGCTATGGTCGGGAGACCCAGTACTTC. This translates into CATSREGYGRETQYF.

The sample holds one count of this clone. J is TRBJ2-1 and V is TRBV5-4, with a tentative D call TRBD2 (5 bases). Germline V gene data show CDR1 as SGHNT and CDR2 as YYREEE (reference sequence). This CDR3 has 14 residues. Between the trimmed V and J ends, which lost 2 bases and 7 bases, there was a span of 13 bases. For the CDR3, the DNA is TGTGCCAGCAGCTTAAGCGGCCCCCAAAATGAGCAGTTCTTC. Protein sequence: CASSLSGPQNEQFF.

J is TRBJ2-5 and V is TRBV6-6; 8 nucleotides align to TRBD1. After removal of 7 bases from V and 1 base from J, the junction contained 8 bases not matched to a gene. Per the germline V gene, CDR1 is MNHNY and CDR2 is SVGAGI (reference sequence). The CDR3 sequence is 15 residues long. The CDR3 loop is CASKLPGGSQETQYF. CDR3 in DNA: TGTGCCAGCAAACTCCCAGGGGGCTCCCAAGAGACCCAGTACTTC.

This clone was picked up a small number of times. One junction end disagrees with the germline gene, perhaps due to a read error. V is TRBV28 and J is TRBJ1-5; weak D call: TRBD1 (5 bases). Per germline, CDR1 MDHEN and CDR2 SYDVKM. This CDR3 region has 12 residues. CDR3 coding DNA: TGTGCCAGCAGTCAAACTCGCGCCAGGGAAAATTTT. Its protein product is CASSQTRARENF.

This chain uses TRBV30 with TRBJ1-1; 8 bases line up with TRBD1. Germline trimming cut 5 bases from V and 5 bases from J; bases unmatched to any gene: 4. Germline-derived CDR1 and CDR2 are GTSNPN and SVGIG (reference sequence). The CDR3 is 12 residues long. CDR3 sequence: CAWAGGDTEAFF. The CDR3, as DNA: TGTGCCTGGGCAGGGGGCGATACTGAAGCTTTCTTT.

Details on this clone: One end of the junction is discordant with germline, which a read error may explain. This chain links TRBV5-4 with TRBJ2-1; D unresolved. CDR3 length: 15 residues. CDR1 is SGHNT and CDR2 is YYREEE in the germline V gene (reference sequence). CDR3 nucleotides: TGTGCCAGCAGTCCCCCTCCCCCCTCCTTCAATGAGCAGTTCTTC. Translation gives CASSPPPPSFNEQFF.

The chain uses TRBV4-3 and TRBJ1-4, with 9 bases that match TRBD1. The V gene's germline CDR1 is LGHNA and CDR2 YSLEER. Trimming cost V 4 bases and J 0 bases; bases outside gene matches: 9. The CDR3 is 18 amino acids. The CDR3 reads CASSLLRTGASTNEKLFF. The CDR3 DNA reads TGCGCCAGCAGCCTCCTCAGGACAGGGGCATCAACTAATGAAAAACTGTTTTTT.

The chain combines TRBV11-3 with TRBJ2-3; no definite D call. Germline V gene sequence: CDR1 SGHNT, CDR2 YENEEA. This CDR3 is 14 amino acids long. V was clipped by 4 bases and J by 3 bases, with 11 bases between them. The CDR3 DNA reads as TGTGCCAGCAGCTACCGCAGCGCGACAGATACGCAGTATTTT. Encoded protein: CASSYRSATDTQYF.

V and J are TRBV18 and TRBJ2-3; D is possibly TRBD1 (6 bases). CDR3 length: 12 residues. Trimming took off 3 bases at V and 6 bases at J, with 7 bases between the two ends. Germline lookup yields CDR1 KGHSH and CDR2 LQKENI. The DNA of the CDR3 is TGTGCCAGCTCACCTAGGGGGGATACGCAGTATTTT. Translated, it gives CASSPRGDTQYF.

The V gene is TRBV5-1, the J gene TRBJ2-4; 10 bases are shared with TRBD1. This CDR3 region has 15 residues. The trim removed 4 bases at V and 7 bases at J, leaving 8 bases unmatched. Looked up from germline, CDR1 is SGHRS and CDR2 is YFSETQ. This chain's CDR3 is CASSRDRGGGNIQYF. The CDR3, as DNA: TGCGCCAGCAGCAGGGACAGGGGAGGAGGGAACATTCAGTACTTC.

The chain recombines TRBV5-1 with TRBJ2-3, with D possibly matching TRBD2 (6 bases). This CDR3 is 16 amino acids long. V was pared by 1 base and J by 0 bases, with 12 bases between. Germline V gives CDR1 SGHRS, CDR2 YFSETQ. Here the CDR3 reads CASSLLGGRSTDTQYF. CDR3 in DNA: TGCGCCAGCAGCTTGTTGGGGGGACGAAGCACAGATACGCAGTATTTT.

This clone was counted between two and nine times. This chain joins TRBV18 and TRBJ2-1; 7 nucleotides align to TRBD1. Germline CDR1 and CDR2: KGHSH and LQKENI. Unmatched junction bases numbered 15, after V lost 8 bases and J lost 8 bases. The CDR3 runs 15 residues. CDR3 coding DNA: TGTGCCAGCAGGAGTGCTACAGGGGTACAGGATGAGCAGTTCTTC. Translating gives CASRSATGVQDEQFF.

The chain uses TRBV9 and TRBJ2-1; the match to TRBD1 covers 10 bases. The CDR3 spans 16 residues. Germline CDR1 and CDR2: SGDLS and YYNGEE. V trimming: 3 bases; J trimming: 2 bases; junction bases outside the gene matches: 5. This CDR3 is CASSGTGGFAYNEQFF. The CDR3 region has the DNA TGTGCCAGCAGCGGGACAGGGGGGTTCGCCTACAATGAGCAGTTCTTC. Filled out from reference TRBV9 and TRBJ2-1, the complete variable domain reads DSGVTQTPKHLITATGQRVTLRCSPRSGDLSVYWYQQSLDQGLQFLIQYYNGEERAKGNILERFSAQQFPDLHSELNLSSLELGDSALYFCASSGTGGFAYNEQFFGPGTRLTVL.

The chain recombines TRBV6-6 with TRBJ1-1; no clear D gene. This CDR3 is 11 amino acids long. Germline V gives CDR1 MNHNY, CDR2 SVGAGI (reference sequence). Between the trimmed V and J ends, which lost 6 bases and 2 bases, there was a span of 4 bases. The CDR3 loop is CASRDNTEAFF. DNA of the CDR3: TGTGCCAGCAGGGACAACACTGAAGCTTTCTTT.

The gene calls are TRBV9 and TRBJ1-1, with D unclear. CDR3 length: 13 residues. Trimming stripped 2 bases from V and 1 base from J, with 6 bases between. CDR1 is SGDLS, CDR2 YYNGEE, per germline. The CDR3 here is CASSVGRNTEAFF. The CDR3 DNA reads TGTGCCAGCAGCGTTGGTAGGAACACTGAAGCTTTCTTT.

V gene TRBV30 combines with J gene TRBJ2-3; 7 bases align to TRBD2. Germline lookup yields CDR1 GTSNPN and CDR2 SVGIG (reference sequence). CDR3 length equals 14 residues. The ends lost 6 bases at V and 4 bases at J; junction bases unmatched: 10. The CDR3 region has the DNA TGTGCCTGTCCGACTAGCTCTATCGCAGATACGCAGTATTTT. It yields the protein CACPTSSIADTQYF. Using reference TRBV30 and TRBJ2-3 for the parts outside the CDR3, the full variable domain is SQTIHQWPATLVQPVGSPLSLECTVEGTSNPNLYWYRQAAGRGLQLLFYSVGIGQISSEVPQNLSASRPQDRQFILSSKKLLLSDSGFYLCACPTSSIADTQYFGPGTRLTVL.

This clone has just a few counts. The J gene is TRBJ1-5, the V gene TRBV5-1, with D perhaps matching TRBD1 (5 bases). The CDR3 length is 14 residues. Trimming removed 3 bases from V and 1 base from J, with 8 bases in between. CDR1 and CDR2 from the germline V gene are SGHRS and YFSETQ. This CDR3 reads CASSSGLSNQPQHF. The CDR3 DNA reads as TGCGCCAGCAGCTCGGGACTGAGCAATCAGCCCCAGCATTTT.